A selection of T cell receptor beta chains follows, all from one sample in a study of T cells in Graves' hyperthyroidism and ophthalmopathy. Via MiXCR, TCRdb re-called the multiplex PCR reads, giving one row per CDR3 protein. The sample holds approximately 640,000 distinct CDR3 sequences; 15% to 20% are singletons and the top ten take roughly a sixth. The sample consisted of blood. These receptors were taken from a man aged 45-65 years with Graves' hyperthyroidism. The CDR3 runs from the conserved cysteine through the conserved F or W. D genes are given only for firm matches.

D gene	V gene	J gene	CDR3 protein
.	TRBV10-3	TRBJ1-1	CAISQEGNLAFF
.	TRBV28	TRBJ1-5	CASSLGAVVRNQPQHF
.	TRBV2	TRBJ2-7	CASREGGSGNEQYF
.	TRBV2	TRBJ2-1	CASSFGGSPSYNEQFF
TRBD2	TRBV5-1	TRBJ2-3	CASSSRTSGRATDTQYF
.	TRBV12-3/TRBV12-4	TRBJ1-5	CASSLGSAQHF
TRBD2	TRBV27	TRBJ2-7	CAGCELAGGPSYEQYF
TRBD1	TRBV7-8	TRBJ1-5	CASSLDRQGGSQPQHF
TRBD1	TRBV7-9	TRBJ2-7	CASSGIRDRGEQYF
.	TRBV30	TRBJ1-6	CAWSEQNSPLHF
.	TRBV2	TRBJ1-2	CASSDSGPGYTF
.	TRBV27	TRBJ2-3	CASSLRSTDTQYF
.	TRBV4-1	TRBJ1-4	CASRNATGLPNEKLFF
TRBD1	TRBV28	TRBJ2-1	CASTFAGTGAGNEQFF
TRBD2	TRBV12-3/TRBV12-4	TRBJ2-1	CASREREGNWNEQFF
.	TRBV20-1	TRBJ2-3	CSALSDSADTQYF
TRBD1	TRBV2	TRBJ2-5	CASWTGLRSGQETQYF
.	TRBV7-3	TRBJ2-1	CASSLTFGSYNEQFF
TRBD2	TRBV7-2	TRBJ2-2	CASSYSGTSNGELFF
.	TRBV30	TRBJ1-3	CAWSPGASGNTIYF
.	TRBV28	TRBJ2-1	CASNDGVNEQFF
.	TRBV2	TRBJ2-7	CAKTAIHEQYF
.	TRBV30	TRBJ2-5	CAWSVGGAETQYF
.	TRBV6-1	TRBJ1-1	CASSEASVGSGEAFF
TRBD2	TRBV6-2/TRBV6-3	TRBJ2-2	CASRSGRDTGELFF
TRBD1	TRBV3-1	TRBJ1-4	CASNQRQGAHEKLFF
.	TRBV7-9	TRBJ2-2	CASKWVAGELFF
.	TRBV6-1	TRBJ2-3	CASSEVSRDLITDTQYF
.	TRBV28	TRBJ2-7	CASSNHRDLSYEQYF
TRBD1	TRBV10-3	TRBJ1-1	CAITWGQGGDTEAFF
TRBD2	TRBV6-1	TRBJ2-5	CASSKGLAGGQFQETQYF
.	TRBV30	TRBJ1-2	CAWSDSGDYGYTF
.	TRBV28	TRBJ1-5	CASSLSINQPQHF
.	TRBV5-1	TRBJ1-4	CASSLNRPGNEKLFF
.	TRBV7-2	TRBJ2-5	CASSLERQTQYF
.	TRBV5-1	TRBJ1-1	CASSLAGWGRMDTEAFF
TRBD2	TRBV28	TRBJ2-7	CASRSSGSTHEQYF
.	TRBV28	TRBJ2-7	CASSSFHSAYEQYF
TRBD1	TRBV28	TRBJ1-2	CASSPIRTGNNYGYTF
TRBD1	TRBV6-1	TRBJ2-7	CASSEGQGAYEQYF